These 25 T cell receptor beta chains originate from one sample sequenced in a study of blood T cell repertoires in COVID-19. Profiled with immunoSEQ multiplex PCR; TCRdb holds only in-frame clones, not every one. Seen here are a few hundred thousand clones, approximately 88% observed once, and the top ten hold 0.9% to 1%. The source material was peripheral blood. These receptors all stem from a woman aged 40-49 years who had recovered from COVID-19.

V usage is TRBV3-1 (or the pseudogene TRBV3-2) and J usage is TRBJ2-4; 8 bases map to TRBD1. The CDR3 is made up of 18 amino acids. Germline V gives CDR1 LGHDT, CDR2 YNNKEL (reference sequence). V trimming: 0 bases; J trimming: 7 bases; junction bases outside the gene matches: 14. CDR3 nucleotide sequence: TGTGCCAGCAGCCAAGATTGGTCCGCAGGGGGCGAACGGAACATTCAGTACTTC. Encoded protein: CASSQDWSAGGERNIQYF.

V is TRBV2 and J is TRBJ2-7; possible D gene TRBD1, 5 bases. The CDR3 sequence is 14 residues long. Trimming stripped 6 bases from V and 4 bases from J, with 16 bases between. The germline V gene has CDR1 SNHLY and CDR2 FYNNEI. The chain's CDR3 is CASRKTPQGYEQYF. For the CDR3, the DNA is TGTGCCAGCAGGAAAACGCCGCAGGGATACGAGCAGTACTTC.

V and J are TRBV24-1 and TRBJ2-2; D not resolved. This CDR3 spans 12 amino acids. Germline V gene lookup returns CDR1 KGHDR and CDR2 SFDVKD. V was pared by 4 bases and J by 5 bases, with 4 bases between. The CDR3 nucleotides read TGTGCCACCAGTGACCTGACCGGGGAGCTGTTTTTT. Encoded protein: CATSDLTGELFF.

V is TRBV3-1 (or the pseudogene TRBV3-2) and J is TRBJ1-2, with 10 bases aligning to TRBD1. The length of the CDR3 is 16 residues. The V and J ends lost 1 base and 6 bases, in that order; junction bases with no gene match: 8. Germline V gene lookup returns CDR1 LGHDT and CDR2 YNNKEL (reference sequence). The CDR3 sequence: CASSQVWDRGRHGYTF. CDR3 in DNA: TGTGCCAGCAGCCAAGTCTGGGACAGGGGTCGCCATGGCTACACCTTC.

This chain joins TRBV9 and TRBJ2-7; perhaps TRBD1 as D (6 bases). Germline-derived CDR1 and CDR2 are SGDLS and YYNGEE. The V end lost 4 bases, the J end lost 9 bases, and 26 bases lay between the germline ends. This CDR3 is built from 16 residues. The CDR3 loop reads CASSPLLGAPISMQYF. Here the CDR3 DNA reads TGTGCCAGCAGCCCTCTCCTGGGGGCCCCCATTAGTATGCAGTACTTC.

The genes are TRBV4-1 and TRBJ2-5, with 7 positions matching TRBD2. Trimming took 1 base from V and 0 from J; bases not matched to a gene: 5. The germline gives CDR1 MGHRA, CDR2 YSYEKL. The CDR3 runs to 16 residues. CDR3 loop: CASSQGGGRDQETQYF. Written as DNA, the CDR3 is TGCGCCAGCAGCCAAGGCGGAGGGAGGGACCAAGAGACCCAGTACTTC.

The CDR3 sequence is CASSRARAGVRMYEQYF. Written as DNA, the CDR3 is TGTGCCAGCAGCCGCGCAAGGGCGGGAGTTCGTATGTACGAGCAGTACTTC. The rearrangement uses TRBV14 and TRBJ2-7; 7 bases line up with TRBD2. Germline loops: CDR1 SGHDN, CDR2 FVKESK. The CDR3 sequence is 17 residues long. Germline trimming cut 4 bases from V and 4 bases from J; bases unmatched to any gene: 16.

This clone has only a few counts. The J gene is TRBJ2-2, the V gene TRBV3-1 (or the pseudogene TRBV3-2); TRBD2 is a possible D gene (6 bases). The CDR3 is made up of 16 amino acids. Germline V gene data show CDR1 as LGHDT and CDR2 as YNNKEL (reference sequence). The V end lost 0 bases, the J end lost 5 bases, and 13 bases lay between the germline ends. The CDR3 is CASSQDLASATGELFF. In nucleotides, the CDR3 is TGTGCCAGCAGCCAAGATCTGGCTAGCGCTACCGGGGAGCTGTTTTTT.

In its sample, this clone was seen a few times. The chain recombines TRBV27 with TRBJ2-5; D may be TRBD2 (5 bases). V lost 2 bases to trimming and J lost 0 bases, with 7 bases between them. Germline CDR1 MNHEY, CDR2 SMNVEV (reference sequence). The CDR3 totals 14 residues. The CDR3 is CASSLLADQETQYF. The CDR3 coding sequence is TGTGCCAGCAGTTTACTAGCAGACCAAGAGACCCAGTACTTC.

V usage is TRBV19 and J usage is TRBJ2-3, with 11 nucleotides matching TRBD2. CDR1 is LNHDA and CDR2 is SQIVND in the germline V gene (reference sequence). V trimming: 5 bases; J trimming: 3 bases; junction bases outside the gene matches: 7. This CDR3 region has 16 residues. CDR3 residues: CASSFGLAGGTDTQYF. CDR3 coding DNA: TGTGCCAGTAGTTTCGGACTAGCGGGCGGGACAGATACGCAGTATTTT.

The chain carries TRBV5-1 and TRBJ1-1; the D is unclear. The CDR3 runs to 14 residues. Trimming pared 5 bases from V and 2 bases from J, leaving 13 bases between. CDR1 is SGHRS, CDR2 YFSETQ, per germline. Here the CDR3 reads CASSLASGNTEAFF. The CDR3 coding sequence is TGCGCCAGCAGTCTTGCTTCAGGCAACACTGAAGCTTTCTTT.

This chain joins TRBV6-1 and TRBJ2-2, with D possibly TRBD1 on 5 matching bases. This CDR3 has 16 residues. Trimming removed 2 bases from V and 3 bases from J, with 13 bases in between. Germline CDR1 and CDR2: MNHNS and SASEGT. The CDR3 nucleotides read TGTGCCAGCAGTGAATTCGGAACAGGACACACCGGGGAGCTGTTTTTT. Translated: CASSEFGTGHTGELFF.

The V and J genes are TRBV19 and TRBJ1-5, with 7 positions matching TRBD1. CDR1 is LNHDA and CDR2 is SQIVND in the germline V gene (reference sequence). The trim removed 6 bases at V and 5 bases at J, leaving 4 bases unmatched. The CDR3 has 13 amino acids. The CDR3 nucleotides read TGTGCCAGTAGCCGACAGGGAGATCAGCCCCAGCATTTT. Translating it yields CASSRQGDQPQHF.

CDR3 loop: CASSALAVEETQYF. The DNA of the CDR3 is TGTGCCAGCAGCGCCTTAGCCGTCGAGGAGACCCAGTACTTC. The V gene is TRBV5-8, the J gene TRBJ2-5; no reliable D call. The CDR3 spans 14 residues. Germline CDR1 reads SGHTS; CDR2 reads YDEGEE. The germline V and J ends were trimmed by 4 bases and 5 bases, with 15 bases remaining between them.

The chain has TRBV28 and TRBJ2-1; possibly TRBD2 for D (5 bases). CDR3 size: 16 residues. The germline gives CDR1 MDHEN, CDR2 SYDVKM. V was pared by 3 bases and J by 4 bases, with 16 bases between. DNA for the CDR3: TGTGCCAGCAGTTTGCTGGATAGCGTCGCATACAATGAGCAGTTCTTC. As protein: CASSLLDSVAYNEQFF. Supplemented by reference TRBV28 and TRBJ2-1, the full variable domain reads DVKVTQSSRYLVKRTGEKVFLECVQDMDHENMFWYRQDPGLGLRLIYFSYDVKMKEKGDIPEGYSVSREKKERFSLILESASTNQTSMYLCASSLLDSVAYNEQFFGPGTRLTVL.

This clone was recorded only once. The same CDR3 arises from other DNA sequences in this sample as well. The gene calls are TRBV19 and TRBJ1-1; no clear D gene. Trimming stripped 2 bases from V and 3 bases from J, with 7 bases between. Germline V lookup: CDR1 LNHDA, CDR2 SQIVND (reference sequence). The CDR3 is made up of 13 amino acids. This CDR3 reads CASSISGDTEAFF. The CDR3 DNA sequence: TGTGCCAGTAGTATAAGTGGAGACACTGAAGCTTTCTTT.

This chain joins TRBV5-1 and TRBJ2-1; 10 bases are shared with TRBD2. From germline, CDR1 is SGHRS and CDR2 YFSETQ. This CDR3 contains 15 residues. Germline trimming cut 4 bases from V and 8 bases from J; bases unmatched to any gene: 9. The CDR3 loop reads CASSRKREGPDEQFF. In nucleotides, the CDR3 is TGCGCCAGCAGCAGAAAGCGGGAGGGTCCGGATGAGCAGTTCTTC.

J is TRBJ2-5 and V is TRBV4-1; no clear D gene. Germline V gene sequence: CDR1 MGHRA, CDR2 YSYEKL. This CDR3 is built from 12 residues. V lost 1 base to trimming and J lost 3 bases, with 3 bases between them. The CDR3 region is CASSQAEETQYF. The CDR3 coding sequence is TGCGCCAGCAGCCAAGCGGAAGAGACCCAGTACTTC.

The CDR3, as DNA: TGCAGTGCCAGTCAGGGTATCTATGGCTACACCTTC. Protein: CSASQGIYGYTF. The rearrangement uses TRBV20-1 and TRBJ1-2; D is perhaps TRBD1 (5 bases). The CDR3 is 12 amino acids. Germline V gene data show CDR1 as DFQATT and CDR2 as SNEGSKA (reference sequence). V lost 6 bases to trimming and J lost 4 bases, with 12 bases between them.

The rearrangement uses TRBV5-1 and TRBJ2-3, with D possibly being TRBD2 (5 bases). V was pared by 0 bases and J by 0 bases, with 11 bases between. CDR1 is SGHRS and CDR2 is YFSETQ in the germline V gene. The CDR3 runs 16 residues. The CDR3 sequence is CASSLEPSGSTDTQYF. DNA of the CDR3: TGCGCCAGCAGCTTGGAACCTTCGGGAAGCACAGATACGCAGTATTTT. The full variable domain, with the rest looked up from reference TRBV5-1 and TRBJ2-3, is KAGVTQTPRYLIKTRGQQVTLSCSPISGHRSVSWYQQTPGQGLQFLFEYFSETQRNKGNFPGRFSGRQFSNSRSEMNVSTLELGDSALYLCASSLEPSGSTDTQYFGPGTRLTVL.

V usage is TRBV19 and J usage is TRBJ1-4; tentative D call: TRBD1 (6 bases). V shed 1 base and J shed 7 bases, with 13 bases lying between them. The CDR3 is made up of 15 amino acids. Germline CDR1 and CDR2: LNHDA and SQIVND (reference sequence). The CDR3 region has the DNA TGTGCCAGTAGTATAGCGGCACAGGGTGGTGAAAAACTGTTTTTT. Its translation: CASSIAAQGGEKLFF.

This chain connects TRBV30 to TRBJ1-1; D is perhaps TRBD1 (5 bases). The CDR3 length is 14 residues. CDR1 and CDR2 from the germline V gene are GTSNPN and SVGIG (reference sequence). V dropped 3 bases and J dropped 1 base, with 12 bases sitting between them. In DNA, the CDR3 is TGTGCCTGGAGCCTAAGGGGCGGGAACACTGAAGCTTTCTTT. Amino acids: CAWSLRGGNTEAFF.

For the CDR3, the DNA is TGTGCCTGGGACAGGGAGAACTATGGCTACACCTTC. Translation gives CAWDRENYGYTF. The chain employs TRBV30 and TRBJ1-2, with TRBD1 identical over 7 bases. Germline V gives CDR1 GTSNPN, CDR2 SVGIG (reference sequence). V was clipped by 5 bases and J by 2 bases; unmatched bases: 2. This CDR3 has 12 residues.

The chain joins TRBV7-9 to TRBJ2-1, with D tentatively TRBD2 (5 bases). V was pared by 2 bases and J by 5 bases, with 16 bases between. CDR1 SEHNR and CDR2 FQNEAQ come from the germline V gene (reference sequence). This CDR3 spans 16 amino acids. CDR3 loop: CASSLPSRGLDNEQFF. The CDR3 nucleotides read TGTGCCAGCAGCTTACCGTCTCGGGGTTTGGACAATGAGCAGTTCTTC.

This clone was detected a few times. This sample also contains other DNA sequences that code for the same CDR3. The chain uses TRBV2 and TRBJ1-5; tentative D call: TRBD1 (5 bases). In germline, CDR1 is SNHLY, CDR2 FYNNEI. Trimming pared 6 bases from V and 6 bases from J, leaving 15 bases between. CDR3 length equals 14 residues. In nucleotides, the CDR3 is TGTGCCAGCAGGGGAGGTTCTGGGGGTCAGCCCCAGCATTTT. This translates into CASRGGSGGQPQHF.